This record covers a single T cell receptor (beta chain). This sample is part of a study of beta chain features in type 1 diabetes. Reverse transcription of all isolated RNA meant that expressed TCRB transcripts were sequenced. The repertoire was sequenced with immunoSEQ multiplex PCR; TCRdb's copy has only in-frame clones and lacks some. The sample includes roughly 610,000 clones, roughly 15% seen only once; the top ten take about 0.097%. Trimming shortened V by 1 base and J by 3 bases, and 4 bases separated the two germline ends. This CDR3 contains 13 residues. CDR1 is SGHTA, CDR2 FQGTGA, per germline.

The V gene is TRBV7-3, the J gene TRBJ2-1; no firm D call. Sequenced input: naive CD4+ T cells from blood. This TCR was recovered from a man between 18 and 35 years old in good health. In DNA, the CDR3 is TGTGCCAGCAGCTTAAGGAGCTACAATGAGCAGTTCTTC. It is translated as CASSLRSYNEQFF.